This T cell receptor beta chain came from a study of T cell responses to AZD1222 COVID-19 vaccine. Regarding the study as a whole: The span of vaccine-associated CD4 TCRs extended across spike, with dominance at 160-218 and 743-854. White British ancestry dominated among donors, who included more females, and clonal diversity was possibly underestimated. The number of AZD1222 recipients seropositive at baseline was only five or six.

The germline CDR1 and CDR2 sequences are SNHLY and FYNNEI. CDR3 length equals 13 residues. With 8 bases removed from V and 5 bases from J, the gap between germline ends came to 16 bases. Produced via immunoSEQ multiplex PCR; TCRdb's table is partial and in-frame only. The repertoire holds about 130,000 clones, with 85% as singletons. As for this clone: Its antigen remains unknown.

The rearrangement links TRBV2 to TRBJ2-7; no definite D call. This TCR derives from an adult who received the AZD1222 COVID-19 vaccine. The source material was peripheral blood, sampled 28 days after the second AZD1222 dose. CDR3 region: CASVREYVHEQYF. In nucleotides, the CDR3 is TGTGCCAGCGTGAGAGAGTATGTGCACGAGCAGTACTTC.